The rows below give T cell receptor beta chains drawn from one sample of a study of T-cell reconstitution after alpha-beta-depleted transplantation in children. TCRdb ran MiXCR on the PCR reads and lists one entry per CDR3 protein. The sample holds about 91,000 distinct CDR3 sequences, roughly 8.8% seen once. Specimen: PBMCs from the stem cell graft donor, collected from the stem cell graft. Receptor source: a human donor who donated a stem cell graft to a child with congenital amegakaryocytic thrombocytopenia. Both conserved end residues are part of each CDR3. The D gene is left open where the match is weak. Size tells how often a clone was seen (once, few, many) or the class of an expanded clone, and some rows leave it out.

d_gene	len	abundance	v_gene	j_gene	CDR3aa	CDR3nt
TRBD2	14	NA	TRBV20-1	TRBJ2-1	CSTVASGLWDEQFF	TGCAGTACCGTGGCTAGCGGTCTTTGGGATGAGCAGTTCTTC
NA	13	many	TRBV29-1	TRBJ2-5	CSSLWSNQETQYF	TGCAGCAGCCTCTGGAGCAATCAAGAGACCCAGTACTTC
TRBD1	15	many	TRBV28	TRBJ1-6	CASSFRTGVNSPLHF	TGTGCCAGCAGTTTTAGGACAGGAGTTAATTCACCCCTCCACTTT
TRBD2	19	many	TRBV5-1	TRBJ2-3	CASSRDNTKLAGEADTQYF	TGCGCCAGCAGCCGCGACAATACCAAACTAGCGGGAGAGGCAGATACGCAGTATTTT
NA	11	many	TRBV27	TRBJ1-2	CARKFRGEDTF	TGTGCCAGAAAATTCCGGGGTGAGGACACCTTC
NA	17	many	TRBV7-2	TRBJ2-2	CASSSQPAVANTGELFF	TGTGCCAGCAGCTCTCAACCGGCCGTAGCCAACACCGGGGAGCTGTTTTTT
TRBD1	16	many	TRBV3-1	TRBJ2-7	CASSQGQGANAYEQYF	TGTGCCAGCAGCCAAGGACAGGGGGCTAACGCCTACGAGCAGTACTTC
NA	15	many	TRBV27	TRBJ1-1	CASSLRQGSGTEAFF	TGTGCCAGCAGTTTACGCCAGGGGAGTGGCACTGAAGCTTTCTTT
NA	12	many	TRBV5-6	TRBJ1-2	CASSPGDYGYTF	TGTGCCAGCAGCCCGGGGGACTATGGCTACACCTTC
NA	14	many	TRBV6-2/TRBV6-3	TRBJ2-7	CASSYGPDSYEQYF	TGTGCCAGCAGTTACGGACCAGACTCCTACGAGCAGTACTTC
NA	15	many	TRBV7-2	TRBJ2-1	CASSLEATPYNEQFF	TGTGCCAGCAGCTTAGAGGCTACCCCTTACAATGAGCAGTTCTTC
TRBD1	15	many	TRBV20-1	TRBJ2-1	CSAHRTGITYNEQFF	TGCAGTGCTCATCGGACAGGAATAACCTACAATGAGCAGTTCTTC
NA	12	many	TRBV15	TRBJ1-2	CATSTLGYGYTF	TGTGCCACCAGCACCCTGGGTTATGGCTACACCTTC
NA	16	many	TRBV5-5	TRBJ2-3	CASSLRQQGYTDTQYF	TGTGCCAGCAGCTTGAGGCAGCAGGGATACACAGATACGCAGTATTTT
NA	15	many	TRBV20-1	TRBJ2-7	CSARDGVGLSGEQYF	TGCAGTGCTAGAGATGGAGTGGGTCTCAGTGGCGAGCAGTACTTC
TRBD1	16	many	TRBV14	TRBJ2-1	CASSQLPGQGDNEQFF	TGTGCCAGCAGCCAACTACCGGGACAGGGGGACAATGAGCAGTTCTTC
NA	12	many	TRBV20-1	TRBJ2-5	CSAQQGQETQYF	TGCAGTGCTCAGCAGGGCCAAGAGACCCAGTACTTC
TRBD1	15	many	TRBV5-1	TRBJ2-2	CASSLTGGDTGELFF	TGCGCCAGCAGCTTGACAGGGGGCGACACCGGGGAGCTGTTTTTT
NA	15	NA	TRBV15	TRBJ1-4	CATSSHGSTNEKLFF	TGTGCCACCAGCAGCCACGGATCAACTAATGAAAAACTGTTTTTT
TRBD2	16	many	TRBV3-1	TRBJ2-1	CASSLTGTSGVNEQFF	TGTGCCAGCAGCCTAACCGGGACTAGCGGCGTTAATGAGCAGTTCTTC
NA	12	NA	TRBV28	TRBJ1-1	CASIERRGKAFF	TGTGCCAGCATTGAGAGGCGGGGGAAAGCTTTCTTT
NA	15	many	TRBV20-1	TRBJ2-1	CSVNPQAGYYSEQFF	TGCAGCGTTAACCCACAGGCCGGGTATTACAGTGAGCAGTTCTTC
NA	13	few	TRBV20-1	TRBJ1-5	CSAAGKAGQPQHF	TGCAGTGCTGCAGGGAAGGCGGGTCAGCCCCAGCATTTT
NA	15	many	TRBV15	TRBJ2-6	CATSSLGSGANVLTF	TGTGCCACCAGCAGTTTGGGCTCTGGGGCCAACGTCCTGACTTTC
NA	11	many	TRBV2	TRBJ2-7	CASSEAVMRYF	TGTGCCAGCAGTGAAGCCGTTATGCGGTACTTC
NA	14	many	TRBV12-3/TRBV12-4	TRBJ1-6	CASSFAGEGSPLHF	TGTGCCAGCAGTTTTGCGGGGGAAGGTTCACCCCTCCACTTT
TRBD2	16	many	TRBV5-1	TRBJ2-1	CASSLTLAGGYNEQFF	TGCGCCAGCAGCTTGACCCTAGCGGGGGGGTACAATGAGCAGTTCTTC
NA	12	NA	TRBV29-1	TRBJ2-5	CSVLQGAETQYF	TGCAGCGTCCTTCAGGGTGCAGAGACCCAGTACTTC
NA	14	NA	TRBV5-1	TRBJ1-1	CASSSSGTSTEAFF	TGCGCCAGCAGCTCCTCCGGGACGTCGACTGAAGCTTTCTTT
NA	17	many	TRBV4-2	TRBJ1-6	CASSQEERSSYNSPLHF	TGTGCCAGCAGCCAAGAGGAACGGAGCTCCTATAATTCACCCCTCCACTTT
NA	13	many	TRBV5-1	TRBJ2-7	CASSLPRDYEQYF	TGCGCCAGCAGCTTGCCTCGTGACTACGAGCAGTACTTC
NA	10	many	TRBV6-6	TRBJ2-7	CASSSGEQYF	TGTGCCAGCAGTTCAGGCGAGCAGTACTTC
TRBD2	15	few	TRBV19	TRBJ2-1	CASSNLAGGYNEQFF	TGTGCCAGTAGTAATCTAGCGGGAGGCTACAATGAGCAGTTCTTC
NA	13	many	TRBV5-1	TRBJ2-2	CASSFVLTGELFF	TGCGCCAGCAGCTTCGTGCTCACCGGGGAGCTGTTTTTT
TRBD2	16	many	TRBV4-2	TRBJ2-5	CASSQGLAGQQETQYF	TGTGCCAGCAGCCAAGGACTAGCGGGGCAACAAGAGACCCAGTACTTC
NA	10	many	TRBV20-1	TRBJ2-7	CSASNYEQYF	TGCAGTGCTAGCAACTACGAGCAGTACTTC
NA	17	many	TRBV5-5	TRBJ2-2	CASSLRIGTTNTGELFF	TGTGCCAGCAGCTTGAGGATCGGGACGACGAACACCGGGGAGCTGTTTTTT
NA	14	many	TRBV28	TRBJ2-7	CASSRGHGGTEQYF	TGTGCCAGCAGTCGCGGGCATGGAGGTACCGAGCAGTACTTC
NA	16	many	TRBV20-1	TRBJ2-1	CSAPRPTSYSYNEQFF	TGCAGTGCTCCACGCCCGACTAGTTACTCCTACAATGAGCAGTTCTTC
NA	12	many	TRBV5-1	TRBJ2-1	CASSLGGHEQFF	TGCGCCAGCAGCTTGGGGGGCCATGAGCAGTTCTTC
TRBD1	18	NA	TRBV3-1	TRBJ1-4	CATSQDTRRTGLNEKLFF	TGTGCCACCTCCCAAGACACACGGAGGACAGGGCTTAATGAAAAACTGTTTTTT
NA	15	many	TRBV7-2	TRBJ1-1	CASSLEWSGNTEAFF	TGTGCCAGCAGCTTAGAATGGTCGGGGAACACTGAAGCTTTCTTT
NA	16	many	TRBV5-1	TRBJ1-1	CASSLGRFNRNTEAFF	TGCGCCAGCAGCTTGGGAAGGTTCAACCGGAACACTGAAGCTTTCTTT
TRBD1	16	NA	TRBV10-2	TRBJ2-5	CASSEGGRGLWETQYF	TGCGCCAGCAGTGAGGGGGGCAGGGGGCTGTGGGAGACCCAGTACTTC
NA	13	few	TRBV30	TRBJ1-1	CAWSNELDTEAFF	TGTGCCTGGAGTAATGAGCTGGACACTGAAGCTTTCTTT
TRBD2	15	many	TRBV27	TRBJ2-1	CASTRTSGRLNEQFF	TGTGCCAGCACCAGGACTAGCGGGAGATTGAATGAGCAGTTCTTC